Following are 32 T cell receptor beta chains from one sample sequenced in a study of T-cell memory formation after mild COVID-19. MiXCR, run by TCRdb on the 5' RACE reads, gives a single entry per CDR3 protein. The sample holds fewer than 200,000 distinct CDR3 sequences; 10% to 15% are singletons and the top ten take approximately 3.4%. What was sequenced was PBMCs or a T cell subset sorted from them (not recorded which). The source of these receptors is a man younger than 35 who had mild COVID-19 (a few samples of this study predate the infection). Cell type and time point are not known.

This clonotype was counted a single time. The chain is built from TRBV20-1 and TRBJ2-3; D is perhaps TRBD1 or TRBD2 (5 bases each). The CDR3 loop spans 14 amino acids. The germline CDR1 and CDR2 sequences are DFQATT and SNEGSKA (reference sequence). The V end was cut by 6 bases, the J end by 6 bases, with 19 bases between. The CDR3, as DNA: TGCAGTGCGCCGCTCGAGGGGACGTGGGATACGCAGTATTTT. It encodes CSAPLEGTWDTQYF.

This clonotype has a handful of counts. The chain carries TRBV12-3 or TRBV12-4 and TRBJ1-1; D possibly corresponds to TRBD1 (5 bases). The CDR3 covers 13 residues. The V gene lost 6 bases and the J gene lost 0 bases, with 8 bases spanning the gap. CDR3 in amino acids: CASRTTVNTEAFF. The CDR3 DNA sequence: TGTGCCAGCAGGACGACAGTGAACACTGAAGCTTTCTTT.

At least ten counts were recorded for this clonotype. The chain recombines TRBV5-1 with TRBJ2-1; the D gene could be TRBD1 or TRBD2 (5 bases each). V lost 1 base and J lost 7, with 12 bases in between. Germline lookup yields CDR1 SGHRS and CDR2 YFSETQ. This CDR3 is 14 amino acids long. The CDR3 protein is CASSLWDVRNEQFF. Here the CDR3 DNA reads TGCGCCAGCAGCTTGTGGGACGTCAGGAATGAGCAGTTCTTC.

The chain has TRBV10-3 and TRBJ1-5, with TRBD1 as a possible D gene (5 bases). The germline gives CDR1 ENHRY, CDR2 SYGVKD. The germline V and J ends were trimmed by 5 bases and 0 bases, with 8 bases remaining between them. The CDR3 runs 14 residues. The CDR3 spells CAISPDSSNQPQHF. In nucleotides, the CDR3 is TGTGCCATCAGTCCCGACAGTAGCAATCAGCCCCAGCATTTT.

In this sample, this clonotype turned up a few times. The chain couples TRBV7-9 to TRBJ2-1; D gene ambiguous. The CDR3 consists of 13 residues. The germline V gene encodes CDR1 SEHNR and CDR2 FQNEAQ (reference sequence). Between the trimmed V and J ends, which lost 1 base and 6 bases, there was a span of 7 bases. CDR3 in amino acids: CASSLDWGNEQFF. In nucleotides, the CDR3 is TGTGCCAGCAGCTTAGATTGGGGCAATGAGCAGTTCTTC.

This clonotype has a handful of counts. The chain joins TRBV7-2 to TRBJ1-6; D unresolved. CDR3 length: 15 amino acids. Germline V lookup: CDR1 SGHTA, CDR2 FQGNSA. V gave up 1 base and J gave up 7 bases, with 11 bases separating them. CDR3 bases: TGTGCCAGCAGCTTAGGAGCGGTAACCAATTCACCCCTCCACTTT. This gives the protein CASSLGAVTNSPLHF.

This clonotype was found a few times. The V call is TRBV7-9, the J call TRBJ1-4; TRBD1 matches 7 bases. V was pared by 1 base and J by 7 bases, with 6 bases of the junction left unmatched. CDR1 and CDR2 (germline): SEHNR, FQNEAQ (reference sequence). This CDR3 has 15 amino acids. CDR3 protein: CASSLVAGGPEKLFF. The CDR3 bases are TGTGCCAGCAGCTTAGTGGCAGGGGGACCTGAAAAACTGTTTTTT. Looking up the rest from reference TRBV7-9 and TRBJ1-4 gives the full variable domain: DTGVSQNPRHKITKRGQNVTFRCDPISEHNRLYWYRQTLGQGPEFLTYFQNEAQLEKSRLLSDRFSAERPKGSFSTLEIQRTEQGDSAMYLCASSLVAGGPEKLFFGSGTQLSVL.

This clonotype showed up just a few times. The rearrangement uses TRBV18 and TRBJ2-7, with D tentatively TRBD2 (6 bases). There are 13 residues in the CDR3. The germline V and J ends were trimmed by 4 bases and 5 bases, with 12 bases remaining between them. Germline V gene data show CDR1 as KGHSH and CDR2 as LQKENI. This CDR3 is CASSLQPGDEQYF. CDR3 DNA: TGTGCCAGCTCACTCCAGCCGGGGGACGAGCAGTACTTC.

In this sample, this clonotype turned up a few times. The CDR3 DNA reads TGCAGTGCGCCCGATGCAGGCGGGGGGTCCTACGAGCAGTACGTC. As protein: CSAPDAGGGSYEQYV. The V gene is TRBV20-1, the J gene TRBJ2-7, with 8 bases aligning to TRBD2. The CDR3 is 15 amino acids. The ends lost 6 bases at V and 1 base at J; junction bases unmatched: 11. Germline lookup yields CDR1 DFQATT and CDR2 SNEGSKA (reference sequence).

The chain is built from TRBV12-3 or TRBV12-4 and TRBJ1-1; D may be TRBD1 (6 bases). This CDR3 region has 14 residues. V was pared by 5 bases and J by 6 bases, with 16 bases between. CDR3 loop: CASSKDSRGPEAFF. CDR3 bases: TGTGCCAGCAGTAAGGACAGCCGGGGGCCTGAAGCTTTCTTT.

This clonotype has a handful of counts. The chain recombines TRBV15 with TRBJ1-2; D is perhaps TRBD1 (5 bases). Germline V gives CDR1 LNHNV, CDR2 YYDKDF (reference sequence). Trimming pared 1 base from V and 3 bases from J, leaving 15 bases between. This CDR3 is 16 amino acids long. The CDR3 DNA follows: TGTGCCACCAGCAGAGTTGGAAGGGAAGGGGACTATGGCTACACCTTC. It encodes CATSRVGREGDYGYTF.

This chain connects TRBV27 to TRBJ2-7; 9 bases map to TRBD1. The germline V gene has CDR1 MNHEY and CDR2 SMNVEV (reference sequence). This CDR3 is 14 amino acids long. V was pared by 2 bases and J by 3 bases, with 2 bases of the junction left unmatched. The CDR3 region has the DNA TGTGCCAGCAGTTTAAGACAGGGGGTCTACGAGCAGTACTTC. It is translated as CASSLRQGVYEQYF.

The gene calls are TRBV30 and TRBJ1-5; tentatively, D is TRBD1 (5 bases). Germline values: CDR1 GTSNPN, CDR2 SVGIG (reference sequence). V shed 3 bases and J shed 2 bases, with 14 bases lying between them. The CDR3 loop spans 15 amino acids. CDR3: CAWSGGSSRNQPQHF. CDR3 nucleotides: TGTGCCTGGAGCGGGGGGTCTTCGCGCAATCAGCCCCAGCATTTT.

This clonotype was counted only a few times. V is TRBV2 and J is TRBJ1-5; D gene unclear. V lost 3 bases and J 4 bases, leaving 10 bases between the germline ends. The length of the CDR3 is 14 residues. Looked up from germline, CDR1 is SNHLY and CDR2 is FYNNEI. As DNA, the CDR3 is TGTGCCAGCAGTGACGGTCACGAGAATCAGCCCCAGCATTTT. Translation gives CASSDGHENQPQHF.

This clonotype was counted a few times. The chain recombines TRBV6-5 with TRBJ2-7; 8 nucleotides line up with TRBD1. The CDR3 runs to 12 residues. Germline V lookup: CDR1 MNHEY, CDR2 SVGAGI. J lost 6 bases, V lost 10 bases, and 8 bases had no gene match. The CDR3 sequence is CATIKQGGEQYF. Written as DNA, the CDR3 is TGTGCCACCATCAAACAGGGGGGCGAGCAGTACTTC.

Only a few counts were recorded for this clonotype. The CDR3 reads CASSLNLANYGYTF. The CDR3 DNA reads TGTGCCAGCAGCTTAAATCTGGCGAACTATGGCTACACCTTC. The chain uses TRBV7-6 and TRBJ1-2; D ambiguous. Germline V gene data show CDR1 as SGHVS and CDR2 as FNYEAQ. The CDR3 runs to 14 residues. Trimming removed 2 bases from V and 2 bases from J, with 9 bases in between.

This clonotype was observed a few times. This sequence joins TRBV7-2 and TRBJ1-1, with D tentatively TRBD1 (6 bases). CDR1 and CDR2 (germline): SGHTA, FQGNSA. There are 13 residues in the CDR3. The ends were cut back, 5 bases at V and 11 bases at J, with 18 bases in the middle. The DNA of the CDR3 is TGTGCCAGCAGCCTAGTAGGGGGGGAGCAGGCTTTCTTT. Encoded protein: CASSLVGGEQAFF.

This clonotype was seen more than once but under ten times. This chain joins TRBV6-2 or TRBV6-3 and TRBJ1-5, with a tentative D call TRBD1 (5 bases). Per the germline V gene, CDR1 is MNHEY and CDR2 is SVGEGT. This CDR3 spans 14 amino acids. V was trimmed by 3 bases and J by 3 bases, leaving 9 bases between them. CDR3 coding DNA: TGTGCCAGCAGTTATCGACAGATCAATCAGCCCCAGCATTTT. This translates into CASSYRQINQPQHF.

This clonotype has more than one count but fewer than ten. The chain couples TRBV6-5 to TRBJ1-6, with 9 bases matching TRBD1. The CDR3 contains 14 residues. Germline V gives CDR1 MNHEY, CDR2 SVGAGI. With V trimmed by 4 bases and J by 7 bases, 2 bases remained unmatched. The CDR3 protein is CASSWGQGNSPLHF. Written as DNA, the CDR3 is TGTGCCAGCAGTTGGGGACAGGGAAATTCACCCCTCCACTTT.

This clonotype was seen a handful of times. The chain couples TRBV24-1 to TRBJ2-1; 7 bases are a match to TRBD1. This CDR3 region has 16 residues. J gave up 1 base and V 2 bases, and 4 bases lay outside the gene matches. The germline V gene has CDR1 KGHDR and CDR2 SFDVKD. In DNA form, the CDR3 reads TGTGCCACCAGTGATTACAACAGGGGATCCTACAATGAGCAGTTCTTC. This translates into CATSDYNRGSYNEQFF.

The chain recombines TRBV5-1 with TRBJ2-1; D is ambiguous. Germline V gene lookup returns CDR1 SGHRS and CDR2 YFSETQ. The CDR3 totals 13 residues. The germline V and J ends were trimmed by 0 bases and 7 bases, with 8 bases remaining between them. The CDR3 loop reads CASSLVQPNEQFF. The CDR3 coding sequence is TGCGCCAGCAGCTTGGTCCAGCCTAATGAGCAGTTCTTC.

The chain combines TRBV6-1 with TRBJ2-7; TRBD1 matches at 9 bases. CDR1 and CDR2 (germline): MNHNS, SASEGT. The V gene end was trimmed by 7 bases and the J gene end by 6 bases; junction bases not matched to a gene: 7. The CDR3 is 13 amino acids. CDR3 in amino acids: CASIWDREGEQYF. The CDR3 DNA reads TGTGCCAGCATCTGGGACAGGGAAGGCGAGCAGTACTTC.

The table lists this clonotype with a few counts. The chain employs TRBV2 and TRBJ1-5; D remains unclear. V lost 7 bases and J 8 bases, leaving 12 bases between the germline ends. CDR3 length: 12 amino acids. Germline CDR1 reads SNHLY; CDR2 reads FYNNEI. CDR3: CASNIRAEPQHF. DNA of the CDR3: TGTGCCAGCAATATAAGGGCAGAGCCCCAGCATTTT. Based on the CDR3 plus reference TRBV2 and TRBJ1-5, the full variable domain is EPEVTQTPSHQVTQMGQEVILRCVPISNHLYFYWYRQILGQKVEFLVSFYNNEISEKSEIFDDQFSVERPDGSNFTLKIRSTKLEDSAMYFCASNIRAEPQHFGDGTRLSIL.

This clonotype was seen a handful of times. The chain employs TRBV5-1 and TRBJ1-4; tentatively, D is TRBD1 (6 bases). Germline assignment: CDR1 SGHRS and CDR2 YFSETQ. There are 16 residues in the CDR3. V lost 4 bases and J lost 0, with 13 bases in between. The CDR3 protein is CASSRGGHPTNEKLFF. CDR3 sequence (DNA): TGCGCCAGCAGCCGCGGGGGCCATCCAACTAATGAAAAACTGTTTTTT.

The rearrangement uses TRBV10-3 and TRBJ2-5; D is unresolved. V gave up 6 bases and J gave up 2 bases, with 13 bases separating them. The CDR3 covers 14 residues. Germline values: CDR1 ENHRY, CDR2 SYGVKD. CDR3 coding DNA: TGTGCCATCAGCCCGTCCGGGTTACAAGAGACCCAGTACTTC. It encodes CAISPSGLQETQYF.

This clonotype turned up a few times. The V gene is TRBV5-4, the J gene TRBJ2-2; TRBD2 aligns across 10 bases. Looked up from germline, CDR1 is SGHNT and CDR2 is YYREEE (reference sequence). J lost 4 bases, V lost 1 base, and 7 bases had no gene match. CDR3 size: 17 residues. Here the CDR3 reads CASSLQRGGAGTGELFF. In nucleotides, the CDR3 is TGTGCCAGCAGCTTGCAGCGGGGGGGCGCGGGCACCGGGGAGCTGTTTTTT.

In this sample, this clonotype turned up many times. V gene TRBV5-1 combines with J gene TRBJ1-2; weak D call: TRBD1 (5 bases). The CDR3 contains 16 residues. Germline assignment: CDR1 SGHRS and CDR2 YFSETQ. Trimming took off 0 bases at V and 7 bases at J, with 19 bases between the two ends. The CDR3: CASSLAGRFTPFGYTF. CDR3 nucleotide sequence: TGCGCCAGCAGCTTGGCGGGGCGTTTCACCCCCTTTGGCTACACCTTC.

This clonotype occurred once. The chain employs TRBV6-2 or TRBV6-3 and TRBJ2-1; D is unclear. This CDR3 contains 12 residues. V was shortened by 6 bases and J by 6 bases, with 9 bases between the two germline ends. Germline V lookup: CDR1 MNHEY, CDR2 SVGEGT. The CDR3 bases are TGTGCCAGCAGCCAGGATCTCAATGAGCAGTTCTTC. This gives the protein CASSQDLNEQFF.

This clonotype was seen ten or more times. The chain is built from TRBV20-1 and TRBJ1-1; 7 bases match TRBD1. The CDR3 spans 13 residues. Germline assignment: CDR1 DFQATT and CDR2 SNEGSKA (reference sequence). V lost 5 bases to trimming and J lost 0 bases; unmatched junction nucleotides: 3. The CDR3 protein is CSAPGQLNTEAFF. The DNA for the CDR3 is TGCAGTGCTCCGGGACAGCTGAACACTGAAGCTTTCTTT.

This clonotype showed up just a few times. The V call is TRBV20-1, the J call TRBJ2-5; 7 bases align to TRBD2. The V segment lost 0 bases and the J segment 0 bases; nucleotides outside the gene matches: 4. Germline CDR1 and CDR2: DFQATT and SNEGSKA (reference sequence). CDR3 length: 15 residues. In DNA form, the CDR3 reads TGCAGTGCTAGAGATCCGCGGGGGAACCAAGAGACCCAGTACTTC. This sequence encodes CSARDPRGNQETQYF.

The rearrangement joins TRBV20-1 to TRBJ2-5; D assignment may be TRBD1 or TRBD2 (5 bases each). This CDR3 region has 14 residues. Germline V gene sequence: CDR1 DFQATT, CDR2 SNEGSKA (reference sequence). Trimming left V 3 bases short and J 1 base short, with 12 bases between. The CDR3 here is CSARWWGTQETQYF. The CDR3 region has the DNA TGCAGTGCTAGGTGGTGGGGGACCCAAGAGACCCAGTACTTC.

The chain links TRBV20-1 to TRBJ1-4; 7 nucleotides match TRBD1. Germline values: CDR1 DFQATT, CDR2 SNEGSKA (reference sequence). The ends lost 1 base at V and 7 bases at J; junction bases unmatched: 6. This CDR3 is 14 amino acids long. CDR3 DNA sequence: TGCAGTGCTAGAGGGCCCAGGGGGTTTGAAAAACTGTTTTTT. Translating it yields CSARGPRGFEKLFF.